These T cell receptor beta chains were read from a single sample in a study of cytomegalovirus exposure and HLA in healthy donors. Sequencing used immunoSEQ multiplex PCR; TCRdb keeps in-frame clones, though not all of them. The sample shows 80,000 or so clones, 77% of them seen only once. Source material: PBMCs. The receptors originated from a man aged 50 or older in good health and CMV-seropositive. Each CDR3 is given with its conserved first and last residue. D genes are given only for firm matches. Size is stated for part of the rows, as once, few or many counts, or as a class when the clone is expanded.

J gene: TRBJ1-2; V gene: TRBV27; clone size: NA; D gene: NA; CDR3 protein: CASSRGEVGGYTF
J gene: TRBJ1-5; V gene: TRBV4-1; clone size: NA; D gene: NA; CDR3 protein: CASSQDQAGSNQPQHF
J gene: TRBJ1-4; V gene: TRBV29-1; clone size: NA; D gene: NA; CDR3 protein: CSSWTRGVGEKLFF
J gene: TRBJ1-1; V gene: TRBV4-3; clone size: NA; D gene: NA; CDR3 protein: CASSRSYSTEAFF
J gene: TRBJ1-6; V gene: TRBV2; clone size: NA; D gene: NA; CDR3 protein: CASIGEAHSPLHF
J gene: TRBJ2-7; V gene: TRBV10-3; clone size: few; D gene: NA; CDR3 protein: CAISEGAGRYEQYF
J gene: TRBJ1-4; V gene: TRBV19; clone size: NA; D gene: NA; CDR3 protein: CASSIVGQGGEKLFF
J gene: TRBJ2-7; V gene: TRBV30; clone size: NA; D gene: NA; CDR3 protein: CAWSVSRAGYSYEQYF
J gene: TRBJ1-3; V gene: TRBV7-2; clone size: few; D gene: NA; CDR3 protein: CASSFGNSGNTIYF
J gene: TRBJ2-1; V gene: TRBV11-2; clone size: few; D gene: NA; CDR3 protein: CASSSIRVFDNEQFF
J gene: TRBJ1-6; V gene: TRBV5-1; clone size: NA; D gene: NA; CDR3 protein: CASSPDTLDYNSPLHF
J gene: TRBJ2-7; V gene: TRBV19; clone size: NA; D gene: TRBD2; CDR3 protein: CASSTSGRSYEQYF
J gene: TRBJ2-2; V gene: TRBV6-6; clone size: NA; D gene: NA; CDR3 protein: CASTTGNTGELFF
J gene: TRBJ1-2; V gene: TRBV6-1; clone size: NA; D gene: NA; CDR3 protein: CASSDRGYGYTF
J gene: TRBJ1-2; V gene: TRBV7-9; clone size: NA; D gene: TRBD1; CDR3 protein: CASSFPDRGYGYTF
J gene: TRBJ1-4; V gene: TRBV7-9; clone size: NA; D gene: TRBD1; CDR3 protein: CASSPGGQGLVEKLFF
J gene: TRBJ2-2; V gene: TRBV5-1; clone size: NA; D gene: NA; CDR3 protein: CASSLEGPGISGELFF
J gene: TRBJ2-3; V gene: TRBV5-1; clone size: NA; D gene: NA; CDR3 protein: CASSFLADTQYF
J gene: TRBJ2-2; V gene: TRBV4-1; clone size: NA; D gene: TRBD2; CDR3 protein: CASSQEGGRGGELFF
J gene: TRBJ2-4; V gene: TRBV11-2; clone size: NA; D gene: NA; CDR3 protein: CASSLLAELAKNIQYF
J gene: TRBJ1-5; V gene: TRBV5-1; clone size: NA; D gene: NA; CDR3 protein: CASSIGHNSNQPQHF
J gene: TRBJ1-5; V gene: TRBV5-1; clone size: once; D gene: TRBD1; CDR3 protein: CASSLGGTGGRNQPQHF
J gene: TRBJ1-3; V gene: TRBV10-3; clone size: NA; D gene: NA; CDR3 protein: CAISEFLDSQSSGNTIYF
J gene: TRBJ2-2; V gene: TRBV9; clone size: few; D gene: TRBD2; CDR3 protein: CASSVAPGLAGDYTGELFF
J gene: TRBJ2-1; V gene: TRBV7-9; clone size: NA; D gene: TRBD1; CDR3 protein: CASSLTGVSYNEQFF
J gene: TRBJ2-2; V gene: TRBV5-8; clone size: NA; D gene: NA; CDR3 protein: CASSLAPSYTGELFF
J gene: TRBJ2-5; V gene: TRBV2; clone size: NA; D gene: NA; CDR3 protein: CASKPQVPQETQYF
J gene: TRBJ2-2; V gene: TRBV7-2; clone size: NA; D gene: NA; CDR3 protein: CASSSQGYTGELFF
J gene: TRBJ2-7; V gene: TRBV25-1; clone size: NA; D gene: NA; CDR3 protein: CASSDGDLSFYEQYF
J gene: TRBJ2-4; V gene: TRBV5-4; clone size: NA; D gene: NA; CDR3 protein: CASSLVSGALSKNIQYF
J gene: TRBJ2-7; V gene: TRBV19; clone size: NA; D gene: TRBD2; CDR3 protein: CASSVPETGTSGGESFYEQYF
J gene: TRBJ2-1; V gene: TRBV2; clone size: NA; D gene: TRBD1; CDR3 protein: CASSERTGYNEQFF
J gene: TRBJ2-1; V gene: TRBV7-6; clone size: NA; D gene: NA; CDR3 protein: CASSLESSSYNEQFF
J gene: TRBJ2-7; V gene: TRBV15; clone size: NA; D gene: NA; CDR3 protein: CATSSPLAGSHEQYF
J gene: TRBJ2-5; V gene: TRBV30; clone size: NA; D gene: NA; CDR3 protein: CAWTGLAQETQYF
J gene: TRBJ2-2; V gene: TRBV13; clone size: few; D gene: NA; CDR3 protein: CASSYGPGSGELFF
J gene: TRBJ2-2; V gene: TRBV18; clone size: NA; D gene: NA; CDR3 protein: CASSPPENREAGELFF
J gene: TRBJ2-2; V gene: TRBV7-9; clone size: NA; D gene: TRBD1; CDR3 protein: CASSLQGANYGELFF
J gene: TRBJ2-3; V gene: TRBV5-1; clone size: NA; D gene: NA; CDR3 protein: CASSLEGRGSLSDTQYF
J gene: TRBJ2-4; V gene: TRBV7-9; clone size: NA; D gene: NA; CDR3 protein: CASSLESRDIQYF
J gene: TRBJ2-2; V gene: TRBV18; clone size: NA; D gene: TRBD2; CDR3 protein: CASSPSGRAGGELFF
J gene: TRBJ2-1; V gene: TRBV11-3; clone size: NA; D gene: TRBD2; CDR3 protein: CASSLSFALAGLAGGDEQFF
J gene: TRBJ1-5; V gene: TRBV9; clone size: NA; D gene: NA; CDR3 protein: CAHFDREVSNQPQHF
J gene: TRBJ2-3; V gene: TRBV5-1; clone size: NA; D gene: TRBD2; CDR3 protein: CASSLADLTDTQYF
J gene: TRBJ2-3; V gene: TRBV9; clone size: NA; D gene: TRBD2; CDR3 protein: CASSASGSTDTQYF
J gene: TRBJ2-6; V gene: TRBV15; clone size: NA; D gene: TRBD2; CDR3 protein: CATKPGGRDASGANVLTF
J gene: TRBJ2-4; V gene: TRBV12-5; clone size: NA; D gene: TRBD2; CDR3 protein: CASGLVHPFGGGSTKNIQYF
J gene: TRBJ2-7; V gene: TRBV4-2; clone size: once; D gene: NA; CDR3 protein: CASSPSLRGSGYEQYF